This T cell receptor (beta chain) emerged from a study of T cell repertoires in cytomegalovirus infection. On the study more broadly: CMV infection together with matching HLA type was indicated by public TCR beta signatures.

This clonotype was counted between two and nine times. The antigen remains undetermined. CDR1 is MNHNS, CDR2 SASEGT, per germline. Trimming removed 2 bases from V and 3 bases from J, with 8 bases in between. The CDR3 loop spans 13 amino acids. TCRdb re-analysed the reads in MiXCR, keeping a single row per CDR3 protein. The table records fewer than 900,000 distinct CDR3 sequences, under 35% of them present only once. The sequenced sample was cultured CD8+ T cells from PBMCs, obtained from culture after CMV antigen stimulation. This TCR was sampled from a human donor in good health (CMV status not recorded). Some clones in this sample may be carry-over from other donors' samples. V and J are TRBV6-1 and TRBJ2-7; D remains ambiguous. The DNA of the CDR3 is TGTGCCAGCAGTGAAAATGGGCTCTACGAGCAGTACGTC. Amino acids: CASSENGLYEQYV.